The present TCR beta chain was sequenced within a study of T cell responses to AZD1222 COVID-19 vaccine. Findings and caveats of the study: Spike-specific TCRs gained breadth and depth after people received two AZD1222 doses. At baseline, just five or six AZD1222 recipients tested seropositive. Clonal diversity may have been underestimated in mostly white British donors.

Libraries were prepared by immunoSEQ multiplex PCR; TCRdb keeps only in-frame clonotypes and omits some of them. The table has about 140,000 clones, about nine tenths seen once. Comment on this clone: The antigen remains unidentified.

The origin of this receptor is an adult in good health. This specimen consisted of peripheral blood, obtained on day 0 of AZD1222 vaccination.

The CDR3: CASSDVKFSEQYF. CDR3 DNA sequence: TGTGCCAGCAGTGATGTTAAGTTTTCCGAGCAGTACTTC. The chain joins TRBV6-1 to TRBJ2-7; no clear D. The V end lost 3 bases, the J end lost 6 bases, and 12 bases lay between the germline ends. There are 13 residues in the CDR3. CDR1 is MNHNS and CDR2 is SASEGT in the germline V gene.